These T cell receptor beta chains were read from a single sample in a study of blood T cell repertoires in COVID-19. Some clones are missing from TCRdb's copy, which holds only in-frame ones; the method was immunoSEQ multiplex PCR. This table has tens of thousands of clones, approximately 86% appearing once. Sequencing used peripheral blood. The receptors come from a man aged 45-65 years with active COVID-19. The CDR3 runs from the conserved cysteine through the conserved F or W. Fields, in order: V gene, clone size, J gene, D gene, CDR3 protein, CDR3 DNA. D genes are given only for firm matches. Size tells how often a clone was seen (once, few, many) or the class of an expanded clone, and some rows leave it out.

V gene: TRBV6-5
clone size: NA
J gene: TRBJ1-1
D gene: TRBD1
CDR3 protein: CASSTRTGNTEAFF
CDR3 DNA: TGTGCCAGCAGCACCAGGACAGGGAACACTGAAGCTTTCTTT

V gene: TRBV15
clone size: NA
J gene: TRBJ2-5
D gene: NA
CDR3 protein: CATRGFLRDPNGETQYF
CDR3 DNA: TGTGCCACCAGAGGGTTTCTCCGGGATCCCAATGGGGAGACCCAGTACTTC

V gene: TRBV6-6
clone size: NA
J gene: TRBJ2-7
D gene: TRBD1
CDR3 protein: CASSSNRGVGEQYF
CDR3 DNA: TGTGCCAGCAGCTCGAACAGGGGAGTGGGCGAGCAGTACTTC

V gene: TRBV4-1
clone size: NA
J gene: TRBJ2-1
D gene: NA
CDR3 protein: CASSQQGFSYNEQFF
CDR3 DNA: TGCGCCAGCAGCCAACAGGGGTTTTCCTACAATGAGCAGTTCTTC

V gene: TRBV29-1
clone size: NA
J gene: TRBJ2-7
D gene: TRBD1
CDR3 protein: CSVPGQGIYEQYF
CDR3 DNA: TGCAGCGTTCCGGGACAGGGGATCTACGAGCAGTACTTC

V gene: TRBV5-4
clone size: NA
J gene: TRBJ2-3
D gene: TRBD2
CDR3 protein: CASSYSGGISDTQYF
CDR3 DNA: TGTGCCAGCAGCTATAGCGGGGGGATATCAGATACGCAGTATTTT

V gene: TRBV3-1/TRBV3-2
clone size: NA
J gene: TRBJ2-7
D gene: NA
CDR3 protein: CASSLASNYEQYF
CDR3 DNA: TGTGCCAGCAGCCTGGCCTCGAACTACGAGCAGTACTTC

V gene: TRBV2
clone size: NA
J gene: TRBJ1-2
D gene: NA
CDR3 protein: CASRYTALLMGYTF
CDR3 DNA: TGTGCCAGCAGGTATACAGCTCTACTTATGGGCTACACCTTC

V gene: TRBV5-6
clone size: NA
J gene: TRBJ2-7
D gene: TRBD2
CDR3 protein: CASSLRQRGGGTYEQYF
CDR3 DNA: TGTGCCAGCAGCTTGAGGCAGCGGGGGGGCGGGACCTACGAGCAGTACTTC

V gene: TRBV6-6
clone size: NA
J gene: TRBJ1-4
D gene: NA
CDR3 protein: CASKRVTRSNEKLFF
CDR3 DNA: TGTGCCAGCAAGAGGGTCACCAGGTCTAATGAAAAACTGTTTTTT

V gene: TRBV30
clone size: once
J gene: TRBJ2-3
D gene: NA
CDR3 protein: CAWSELFKNKRSSGVIFTDTQYF
CDR3 DNA: TGTGCCTGGAGTGAGCTCTTCAAAAATAAAAGGTCCTCCGGGGTTATCTTTACAGATACGCAGTATTTT

V gene: TRBV4-1
clone size: large
J gene: TRBJ2-2
D gene: NA
CDR3 protein: CASSQGGAGTTGELFF
CDR3 DNA: TGCGCCAGCAGCCAAGGTGGGGCAGGGACTACCGGGGAGCTGTTTTTT